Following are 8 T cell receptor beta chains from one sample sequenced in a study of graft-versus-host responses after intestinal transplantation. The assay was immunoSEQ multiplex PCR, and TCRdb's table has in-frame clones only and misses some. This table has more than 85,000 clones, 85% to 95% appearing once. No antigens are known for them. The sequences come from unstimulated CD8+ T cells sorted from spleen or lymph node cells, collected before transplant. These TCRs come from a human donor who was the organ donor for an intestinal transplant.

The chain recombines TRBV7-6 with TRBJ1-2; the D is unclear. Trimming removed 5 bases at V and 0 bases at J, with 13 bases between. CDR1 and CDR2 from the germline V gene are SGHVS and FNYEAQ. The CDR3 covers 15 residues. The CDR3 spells CASSPYRDANYGYTF. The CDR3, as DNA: TGTGCCAGCAGCCCATACAGAGATGCTAACTATGGCTACACCTTC.

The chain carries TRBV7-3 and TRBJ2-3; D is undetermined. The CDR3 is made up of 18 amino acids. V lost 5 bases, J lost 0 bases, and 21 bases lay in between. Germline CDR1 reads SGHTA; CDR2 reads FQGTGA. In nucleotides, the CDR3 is TGTGCCAGCAGCCGTCGATCCACAAAAGCGAAAAGCACAGATACGCAGTATTTT. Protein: CASSRRSTKAKSTDTQYF.

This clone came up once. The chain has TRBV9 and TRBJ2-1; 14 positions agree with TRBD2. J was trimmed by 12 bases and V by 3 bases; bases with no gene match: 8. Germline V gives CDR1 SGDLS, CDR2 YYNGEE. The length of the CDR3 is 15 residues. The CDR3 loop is CASSAGTSGSPVQFF. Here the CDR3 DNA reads TGTGCCAGCAGCGCCGGGACTAGCGGGAGCCCTGTGCAGTTCTTC.

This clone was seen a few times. In nucleotides, the CDR3 is TGTGCCTGGAGTGGGACTAGCGGGTTGGATACGCAGTATTTT. This gives the protein CAWSGTSGLDTQYF. The chain links TRBV30 to TRBJ2-3; 11 bases are shared with TRBD2. The germline CDR1 and CDR2 sequences are GTSNPN and SVGIG (reference sequence). The V and J ends lost 1 base and 6 bases, in that order; junction bases with no gene match: 3. The CDR3 is 14 amino acids.

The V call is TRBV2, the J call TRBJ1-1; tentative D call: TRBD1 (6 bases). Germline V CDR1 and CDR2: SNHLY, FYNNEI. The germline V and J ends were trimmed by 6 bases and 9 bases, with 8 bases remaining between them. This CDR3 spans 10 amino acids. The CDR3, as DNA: TGTGCCAGCAGGGGGGCGCAAGCTTTCTTT. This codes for CASRGAQAFF.

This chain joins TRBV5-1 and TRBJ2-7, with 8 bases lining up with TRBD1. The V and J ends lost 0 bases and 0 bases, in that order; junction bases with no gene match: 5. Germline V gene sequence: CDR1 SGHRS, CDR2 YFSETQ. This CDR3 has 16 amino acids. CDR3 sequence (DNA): TGCGCCAGCAGCTTGGGAGGACAGGGAAGCTCCTACGAGCAGTACTTC. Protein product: CASSLGGQGSSYEQYF.

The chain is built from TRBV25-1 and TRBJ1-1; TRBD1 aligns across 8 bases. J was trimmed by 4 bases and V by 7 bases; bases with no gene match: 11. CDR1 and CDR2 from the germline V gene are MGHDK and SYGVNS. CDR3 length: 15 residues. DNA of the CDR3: TGTGCCAGCACCCGAGGACAGGGTGTGTTCACTGAAGCTTTCTTT. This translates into CASTRGQGVFTEAFF.

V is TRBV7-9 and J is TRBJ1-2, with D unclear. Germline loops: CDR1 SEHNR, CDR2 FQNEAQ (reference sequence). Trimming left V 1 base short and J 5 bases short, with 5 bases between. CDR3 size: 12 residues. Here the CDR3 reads CASSLESYGYTF. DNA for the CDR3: TGTGCCAGCAGCTTAGAATCGTATGGCTACACCTTC.